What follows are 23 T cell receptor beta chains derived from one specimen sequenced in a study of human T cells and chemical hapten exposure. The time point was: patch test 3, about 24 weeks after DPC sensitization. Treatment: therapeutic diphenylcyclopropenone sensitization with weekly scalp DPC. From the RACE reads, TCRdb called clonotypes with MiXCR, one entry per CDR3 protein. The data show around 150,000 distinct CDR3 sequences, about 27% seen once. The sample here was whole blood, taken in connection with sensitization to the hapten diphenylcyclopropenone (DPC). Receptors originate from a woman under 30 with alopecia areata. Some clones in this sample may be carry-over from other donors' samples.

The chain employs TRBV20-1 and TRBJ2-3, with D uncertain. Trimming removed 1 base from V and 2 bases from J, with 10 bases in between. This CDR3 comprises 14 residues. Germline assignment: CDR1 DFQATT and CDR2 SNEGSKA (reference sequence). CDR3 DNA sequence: TGCAGTGCTAGAGCGGCTAGTTTCACAGATACGCAGTATTTT. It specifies CSARAASFTDTQYF.

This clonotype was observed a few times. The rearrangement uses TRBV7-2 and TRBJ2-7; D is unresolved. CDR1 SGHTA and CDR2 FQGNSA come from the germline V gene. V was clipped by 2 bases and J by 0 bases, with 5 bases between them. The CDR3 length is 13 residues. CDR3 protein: CASSLISSYEQYF. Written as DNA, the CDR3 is TGTGCCAGCAGCTTAATCAGCTCCTACGAGCAGTACTTC.

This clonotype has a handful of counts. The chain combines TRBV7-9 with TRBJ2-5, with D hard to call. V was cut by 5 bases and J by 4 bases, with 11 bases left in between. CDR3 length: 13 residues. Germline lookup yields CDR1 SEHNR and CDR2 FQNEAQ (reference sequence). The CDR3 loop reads CASSPPLLETQYF. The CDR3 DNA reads TGTGCCAGCAGCCCCCCTCTTCTAGAGACCCAGTACTTC.

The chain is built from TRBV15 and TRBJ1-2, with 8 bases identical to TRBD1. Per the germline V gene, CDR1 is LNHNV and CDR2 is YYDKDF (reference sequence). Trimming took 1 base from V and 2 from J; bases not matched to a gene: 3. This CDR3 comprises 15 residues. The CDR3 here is CATSRGTGGNYGYTF. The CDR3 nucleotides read TGTGCCACCAGCAGAGGTACAGGGGGGAACTATGGCTACACCTTC.

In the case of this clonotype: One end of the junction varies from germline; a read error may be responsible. For the CDR3, the DNA is TGTGCCAGCAGCTTAGATCGGAGAGGGACAGTTTTC. It yields the protein CASSLDRRGTVF. This chain connects TRBV11-2 to TRBJ1-2; 7 bases agree with TRBD1. The CDR3 has 12 amino acids. From germline, CDR1 is SGHAT and CDR2 FQNNGV.

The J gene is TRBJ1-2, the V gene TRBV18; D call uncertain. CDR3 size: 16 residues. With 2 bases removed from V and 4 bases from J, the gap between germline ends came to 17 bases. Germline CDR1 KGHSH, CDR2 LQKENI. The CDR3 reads CASSPGIGGRSYGYTF. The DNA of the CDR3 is TGTGCCAGCTCACCAGGGATCGGCGGCAGGAGCTATGGCTACACCTTC. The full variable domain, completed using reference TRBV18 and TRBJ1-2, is NAGVMQNPRHLVRRRGQEARLRCSPMKGHSHVYWYRQLPEEGLKFMVYLQKENIIDESGMPKERFSAEFPKEGPSILRIQQVVRGDSAAYFCASSPGIGGRSYGYTFGSGTRLTVV.

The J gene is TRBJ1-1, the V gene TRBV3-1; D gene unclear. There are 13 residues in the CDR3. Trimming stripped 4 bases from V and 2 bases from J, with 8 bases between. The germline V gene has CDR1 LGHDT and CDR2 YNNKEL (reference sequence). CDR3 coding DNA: TGTGCCAGCAGCCCCCTAATTAACACTGAAGCTTTCTTT. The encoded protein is CASSPLINTEAFF.

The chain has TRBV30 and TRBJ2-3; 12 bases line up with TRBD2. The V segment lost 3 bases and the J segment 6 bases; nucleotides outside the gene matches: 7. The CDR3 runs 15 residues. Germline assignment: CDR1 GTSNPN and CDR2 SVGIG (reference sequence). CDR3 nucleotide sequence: TGTGCCTGGAGGCTAGCGGGAGGGCCGGAGGATACGCAGTATTTT. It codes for CAWRLAGGPEDTQYF.

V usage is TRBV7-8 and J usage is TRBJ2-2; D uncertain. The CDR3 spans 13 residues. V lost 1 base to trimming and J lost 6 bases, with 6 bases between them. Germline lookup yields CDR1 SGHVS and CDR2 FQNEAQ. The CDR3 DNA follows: TGTGCCAGCAGCTTAGTCAGGTCCGGGGAGCTGTTTTTT. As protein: CASSLVRSGELFF.

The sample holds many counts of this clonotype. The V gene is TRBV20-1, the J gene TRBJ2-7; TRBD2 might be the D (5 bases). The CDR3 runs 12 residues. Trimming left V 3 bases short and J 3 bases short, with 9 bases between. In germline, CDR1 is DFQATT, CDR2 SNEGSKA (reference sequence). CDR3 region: CSARRADYEQYF. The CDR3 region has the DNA TGCAGTGCTAGGCGGGCTGACTACGAGCAGTACTTC.

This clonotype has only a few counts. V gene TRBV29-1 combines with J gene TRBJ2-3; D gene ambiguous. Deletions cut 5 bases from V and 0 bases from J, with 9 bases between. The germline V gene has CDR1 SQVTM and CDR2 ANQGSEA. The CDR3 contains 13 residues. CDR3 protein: CSVRTYSTDTQYF. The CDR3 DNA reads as TGCAGCGTTCGGACCTATAGCACAGATACGCAGTATTTT.

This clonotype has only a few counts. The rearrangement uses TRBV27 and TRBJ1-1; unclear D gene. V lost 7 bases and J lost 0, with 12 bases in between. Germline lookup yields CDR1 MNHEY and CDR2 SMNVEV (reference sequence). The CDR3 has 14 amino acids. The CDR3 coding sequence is TGTGCCAGCACTCTGGGAGGGATGAACACTGAAGCTTTCTTT. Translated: CASTLGGMNTEAFF.

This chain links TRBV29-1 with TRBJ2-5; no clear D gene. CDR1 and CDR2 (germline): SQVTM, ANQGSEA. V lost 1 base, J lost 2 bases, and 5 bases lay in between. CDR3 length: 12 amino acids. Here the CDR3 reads CSVEAQQETQYF. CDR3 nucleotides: TGCAGCGTTGAAGCCCAACAAGAGACCCAGTACTTC.

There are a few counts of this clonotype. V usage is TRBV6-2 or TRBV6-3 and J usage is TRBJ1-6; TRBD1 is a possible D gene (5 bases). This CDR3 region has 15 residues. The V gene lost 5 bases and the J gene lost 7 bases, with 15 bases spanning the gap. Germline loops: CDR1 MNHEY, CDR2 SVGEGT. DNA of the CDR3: TGTGCCAGCAGTGAAAGGGGACGGGCGAATTCACCCCTCCACTTT. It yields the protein CASSERGRANSPLHF.

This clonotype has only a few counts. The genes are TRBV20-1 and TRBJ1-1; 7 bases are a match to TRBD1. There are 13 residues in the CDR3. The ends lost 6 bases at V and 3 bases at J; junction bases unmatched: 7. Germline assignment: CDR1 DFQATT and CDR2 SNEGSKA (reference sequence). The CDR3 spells CSATDRAHTEAFF. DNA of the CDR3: TGCAGTGCCACAGACAGGGCCCACACTGAAGCTTTCTTT.

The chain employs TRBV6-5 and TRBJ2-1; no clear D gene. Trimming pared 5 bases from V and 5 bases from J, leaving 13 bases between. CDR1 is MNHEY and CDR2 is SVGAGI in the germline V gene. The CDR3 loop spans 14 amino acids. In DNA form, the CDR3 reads TGTGCCAGCAGTCCACTTCTTACAGACAATGAGCAGTTCTTC. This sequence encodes CASSPLLTDNEQFF.

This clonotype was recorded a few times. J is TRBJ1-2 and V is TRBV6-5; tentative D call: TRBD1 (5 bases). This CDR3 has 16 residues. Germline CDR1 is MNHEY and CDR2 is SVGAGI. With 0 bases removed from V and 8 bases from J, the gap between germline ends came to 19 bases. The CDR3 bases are TGTGCCAGCAGTTACTCGGGGGTCGAGCTGGCAAGGGGCTACACCTTC. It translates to CASSYSGVELARGYTF.

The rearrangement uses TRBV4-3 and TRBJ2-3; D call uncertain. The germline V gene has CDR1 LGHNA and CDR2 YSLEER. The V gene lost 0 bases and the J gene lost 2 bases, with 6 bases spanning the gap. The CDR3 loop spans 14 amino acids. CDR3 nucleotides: TGCGCCAGCAGCCAAGATTTTGTCACAGATACGCAGTATTTT. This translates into CASSQDFVTDTQYF.

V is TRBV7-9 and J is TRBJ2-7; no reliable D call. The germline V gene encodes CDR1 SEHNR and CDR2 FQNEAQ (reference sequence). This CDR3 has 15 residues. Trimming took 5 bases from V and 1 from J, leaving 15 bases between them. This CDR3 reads CASSPTVGVSYEQYF. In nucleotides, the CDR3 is TGTGCCAGCAGCCCCACGGTAGGAGTTTCCTACGAGCAGTACTTC.

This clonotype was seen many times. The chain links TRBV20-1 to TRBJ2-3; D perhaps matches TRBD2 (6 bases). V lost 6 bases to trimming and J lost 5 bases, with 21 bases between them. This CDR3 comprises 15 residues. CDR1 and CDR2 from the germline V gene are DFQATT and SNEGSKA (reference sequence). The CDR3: CSAIPMRGNKDTQYF. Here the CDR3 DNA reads TGCAGTGCGATTCCCATGCGGGGAAATAAAGATACGCAGTATTTT.

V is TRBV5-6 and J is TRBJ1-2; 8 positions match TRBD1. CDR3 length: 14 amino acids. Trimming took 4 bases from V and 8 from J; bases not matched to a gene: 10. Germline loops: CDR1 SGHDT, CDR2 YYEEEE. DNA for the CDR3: TGTGCCAGCAGCCATGGACAGGGTAGGAGGGGCTACACCTTC. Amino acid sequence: CASSHGQGRRGYTF.

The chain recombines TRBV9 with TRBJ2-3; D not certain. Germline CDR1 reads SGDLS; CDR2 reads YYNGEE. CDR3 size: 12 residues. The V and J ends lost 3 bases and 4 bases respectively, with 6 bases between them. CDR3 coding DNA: TGTGCCAGCAGCGGACGAGCAGATACGCAGTATTTT. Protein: CASSGRADTQYF.

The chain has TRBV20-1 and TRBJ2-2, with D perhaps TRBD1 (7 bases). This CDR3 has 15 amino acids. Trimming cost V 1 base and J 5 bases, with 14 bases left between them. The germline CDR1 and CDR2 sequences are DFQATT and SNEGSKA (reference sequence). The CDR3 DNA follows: TGCAGTGCTAGAGTTGGACAGGCGGGAACCGGGGAGCTGTTTTTT. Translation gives CSARVGQAGTGELFF.